This passage covers 22 T cell receptor beta chains from one sample sequenced in a study of shared clonotypes between healthy human individuals. The naive CD8 subset, CD45RO-negative cells positively selected for CCR7, excluded terminally differentiated effector memory CD45RA+ cells. Repertoires were generated with immunoSEQ multiplex PCR, while TCRdb's copy carries only in-frame clones and drops some. The table includes some 2 million clones, 85% to 95% detected once. The sequencing sample was made of naive CD8+ T cells sorted from blood. All receptors derive from a man between 18 and 35 years old in good health.

The chain carries TRBV10-1 and TRBJ1-1; 8 bases are shared with TRBD1. The CDR3 spans 16 residues. V shed 2 bases, J shed 4 bases, and the junction held 9 bases outside the gene matches. CDR1 is WNHNN and CDR2 is SYGVQD in the germline V gene (reference sequence). The CDR3 nucleotides read TGCGCCAGCAGTGAGATCCCAGGGGGCAAGGTCACTGAAGCTTTCTTT. As protein: CASSEIPGGKVTEAFF.

This clone was seen more than once but under ten times. Other DNA sequences in the sample encode the same CDR3. The gene calls are TRBV10-3 and TRBJ2-1, with 8 bases identical to TRBD1. CDR3 length: 12 amino acids. CDR1 and CDR2 from the germline V gene are ENHRY and SYGVKD. J lost 5 bases, V lost 10 bases, and 4 bases had no gene match. The CDR3 reads CATDRGDNEQFF. The CDR3 nucleotides are TGTGCCACCGACAGGGGTGACAATGAGCAGTTCTTC.

In DNA form, the CDR3 reads TGTGCCACCTCTGGCAGGGATTATTCACCCCTCCACTTT. It yields the protein CATSGRDYSPLHF. The chain links TRBV15 to TRBJ1-6; possibly TRBD1 for D (5 bases). CDR3 length: 13 residues. V was pared by 8 bases and J by 8 bases, with 13 bases between. Looked up from germline, CDR1 is LNHNV and CDR2 is YYDKDF (reference sequence).

This clone occurred once. The chain carries TRBV2 and TRBJ2-1; D unclear. With 3 bases removed from V and 6 bases from J, the gap between germline ends came to 9 bases. Germline loops: CDR1 SNHLY, CDR2 FYNNEI. The CDR3 consists of 13 residues. The CDR3 reads CASSDHDANEQFF. DNA for the CDR3: TGTGCCAGCAGTGATCACGATGCCAATGAGCAGTTCTTC. The variable domain in full, completed from reference TRBV2 and TRBJ2-1, reads EPEVTQTPSHQVTQMGQEVILRCVPISNHLYFYWYRQILGQKVEFLVSFYNNEISEKSEIFDDQFSVERPDGSNFTLKIRSTKLEDSAMYFCASSDHDANEQFFGPGTRLTVL.

The rearrangement uses TRBV27 and TRBJ1-2; D is unclear. This CDR3 is 15 amino acids long. From germline, CDR1 is MNHEY and CDR2 SMNVEV (reference sequence). The V end was cut by 2 bases, the J end by 4 bases, with 14 bases between. CDR3 sequence (DNA): TGTGCCAGCAGTTTAGAACCCACCGGCTTCTATGGCTACACCTTC. As protein: CASSLEPTGFYGYTF.

This chain connects TRBV7-8 to TRBJ2-5, with TRBD2 matching 11 bases. Germline CDR1 is SGHVS and CDR2 is FQNEAQ. This CDR3 is built from 15 residues. Trimming took 3 bases from V and 4 from J; bases not matched to a gene: 4. The CDR3 region is CASSFTSGSSETQYF. Written as DNA, the CDR3 is TGTGCCAGCAGCTTCACTAGCGGGAGTTCAGAGACCCAGTACTTC.

V is TRBV30 and J is TRBJ1-1; D perhaps matches TRBD1 (6 bases). The CDR3 has 14 amino acids. Germline values: CDR1 GTSNPN, CDR2 SVGIG (reference sequence). V gave up 0 bases and J gave up 5 bases, with 13 bases separating them. The CDR3 sequence: CAWSVVGARTEAFF. For the CDR3, the DNA is TGTGCCTGGAGTGTAGTGGGGGCGAGAACTGAAGCTTTCTTT.

The V gene is TRBV6-1, the J gene TRBJ1-2; D remains unclear. The CDR3 runs to 13 residues. V was shortened by 1 base and J by 5 bases, with 8 bases between the two germline ends. Germline V gene sequence: CDR1 MNHNS, CDR2 SASEGT. The CDR3 reads CASSEGYRYGYTF. The CDR3 DNA follows: TGTGCCAGCAGTGAAGGTTACCGGTATGGCTACACCTTC.

The chain has TRBV13 and TRBJ2-3, with 9 positions matching TRBD2. Germline V gives CDR1 PRHDT, CDR2 FYEKMQ (reference sequence). The CDR3 is 15 amino acids. The V and J ends lost 5 bases and 6 bases, in that order; junction bases with no gene match: 9. CDR3 protein: CASSPRVAGVDTQYF. Written as DNA, the CDR3 is TGTGCCAGCAGCCCCCGGGTAGCGGGAGTGGATACGCAGTATTTT.

The chain has TRBV30 and TRBJ1-2; TRBD1 is a possible D gene (5 bases). CDR1 GTSNPN and CDR2 SVGIG come from the germline V gene (reference sequence). The CDR3 runs 14 residues. V lost 5 bases and J lost 5, with 18 bases in between. The CDR3, as DNA: TGTGCCTGGGAGGACGTTTGGGGGTCATATGGCTACACCTTC. The encoded protein is CAWEDVWGSYGYTF.

A single count supports this clone. This chain uses TRBV5-5 with TRBJ1-5, with D perhaps TRBD1 (6 bases). Germline V lookup: CDR1 SGHKS, CDR2 YYEKEE (reference sequence). This CDR3 region has 15 residues. The V gene lost 4 bases and the J gene lost 3 bases, with 14 bases spanning the gap. CDR3 in DNA: TGTGCCAGCAGCGGGGAGCAGGGGTTCAATCAGCCCCAGCATTTT. Its translation is CASSGEQGFNQPQHF. Together with reference TRBV5-5 and TRBJ1-5, the CDR3 gives the full variable domain: DAGVTQSPTHLIKTRGQQVTLRCSPISGHKSVSWYQQVLGQGPQFIFQYYEKEERGRGNFPDRFSARQFPNYSSELNVNALLLGDSALYLCASSGEQGFNQPQHFGDGTRLSIL.

Written as DNA, the CDR3 is TGTGCCAGCAGTTACGAGGTGCTGAACACTGAAGCTTTCTTT. Encoded protein: CASSYEVLNTEAFF. The rearrangement uses TRBV6-6 and TRBJ1-1; D not resolved. Germline V gene lookup returns CDR1 MNHNY and CDR2 SVGAGI (reference sequence). The CDR3 length is 14 residues. Trimming stripped 2 bases from V and 0 bases from J, with 7 bases between.

This clone appeared once. The genes are TRBV4-3 and TRBJ2-7; D may match TRBD1 or TRBD2 (6 bases each). CDR1 and CDR2 from the germline V gene are LGHNA and YSLEER. This CDR3 region has 13 residues. The V gene lost 4 bases and the J gene lost 5 bases, with 12 bases spanning the gap. CDR3: CASSRVGGDEQYF. Here the CDR3 DNA reads TGCGCCAGCAGCCGAGTGGGGGGCGACGAGCAGTACTTC.

The chain links TRBV13 to TRBJ2-7, with 8 bases fitting TRBD1. From germline, CDR1 is PRHDT and CDR2 FYEKMQ (reference sequence). V shed 4 bases and J 4 bases; nucleotides not matched to a gene: 6. CDR3 length equals 14 residues. CDR3 region: CASSSQDREYEQYF. In DNA, the CDR3 is TGTGCCAGCAGCTCCCAGGACAGGGAGTACGAGCAGTACTTC.

This clone has just one count. The V gene is TRBV29-1, the J gene TRBJ2-2; no definite D call. The CDR3 extends over 13 amino acids. V was pared by 0 bases and J by 6 bases, with 8 bases between. CDR1 and CDR2 (germline): SQVTM, ANQGSEA. CDR3 residues: CSVEEITAGELFF. In DNA form, the CDR3 reads TGCAGCGTTGAAGAGATAACGGCCGGGGAGCTGTTTTTT.

The gene calls are TRBV6-6 and TRBJ1-1; D uncertain. Germline CDR1 reads MNHNY; CDR2 reads SVGAGI (reference sequence). The CDR3 contains 14 residues. V lost 8 bases and J 0 bases, leaving 13 bases between the germline ends. CDR3 protein: CASLSPIMNTEAFF. CDR3 DNA sequence: TGTGCCAGCTTATCTCCTATAATGAACACTGAAGCTTTCTTT.

Comment on this clone: The same CDR3 arises from other DNA sequences in this sample as well. The rearrangement links TRBV19 to TRBJ1-5; D remains unclear. Trimming took off 5 bases at V and 7 bases at J, with 9 bases between the two ends. Germline CDR1 is LNHDA and CDR2 is SQIVND (reference sequence). This CDR3 is built from 12 residues. CDR3 sequence (DNA): TGTGCCAGTAGTCCACTGGGGCAGCCCCAGCATTTT. Translating gives CASSPLGQPQHF. The variable domain in full, with the rest retrieved from reference TRBV19 and TRBJ1-5, is DGGITQSPKYLFRKEGQNVTLSCEQNLNHDAMYWYRQDPGQGLRLIYYSQIVNDFQKGDIAEGYSVSREKKESFPLTVTSAQKNPTAFYLCASSPLGQPQHFGDGTRLSIL.

The V and J genes are TRBV6-5 and TRBJ2-7; 9 bases map to TRBD1. Per germline, CDR1 MNHEY and CDR2 SVGAGI. V shed 5 bases and J 6 bases; nucleotides not matched to a gene: 8. The CDR3 consists of 14 residues. This CDR3 is CASSPGTGILEQYF. Written as DNA, the CDR3 is TGTGCCAGCAGTCCCGGGACAGGGATACTCGAGCAGTACTTC.

Concerning this clone: Other DNA variants within this sample encode the same CDR3. The chain uses TRBV14 and TRBJ2-5; D gene unclear. Trimming stripped 0 bases from V and 4 bases from J, with 3 bases between. The CDR3 is 12 amino acids. Per germline, CDR1 SGHDN and CDR2 FVKESK. The CDR3 nucleotides are TGTGCCAGCAGCCAAGAAGGAGAGACCCAGTACTTC. This codes for CASSQEGETQYF.

The CDR3 is CASSVPGLESTGELFF. The CDR3 nucleotides read TGTGCCAGCAGTGTGCCGGGACTAGAAAGCACCGGGGAGCTGTTTTTT. The genes are TRBV6-1 and TRBJ2-2, with 8 nucleotides matching TRBD2. Germline values: CDR1 MNHNS, CDR2 SASEGT. The V segment lost 4 bases and the J segment 4 bases; nucleotides outside the gene matches: 8. This CDR3 has 16 amino acids.

This chain connects TRBV4-3 to TRBJ1-4, with D tentatively TRBD1 (6 bases). Germline V gene sequence: CDR1 LGHNA, CDR2 YSLEER. V dropped 1 base and J dropped 8 bases, with 17 bases sitting between them. This CDR3 spans 16 amino acids. CDR3 amino acids: CASSQVGGQSLEKLFF. The CDR3 DNA reads TGCGCCAGCAGCCAAGTGGGGGGGCAAAGTCTAGAAAAACTGTTTTTT.

V is TRBV27 and J is TRBJ2-7; 11 bases match TRBD1. Germline lookup yields CDR1 MNHEY and CDR2 SMNVEV (reference sequence). Trimming at V came to 7 bases and at J to 3 bases, leaving 8 bases not matched to a gene. CDR3 length equals 15 residues. CDR3 sequence: CASTPGTGGCYEQYF. The CDR3 DNA reads as TGTGCCAGCACCCCAGGGACAGGGGGTTGCTACGAGCAGTACTTC.